One and the same sample provided the 18 T cell receptor beta chains below, sequenced in a study of molecular identifiers for immune sequencing clone quantification. TCRdb processed the PCR reads anew with MiXCR; each CDR3 protein has one entry. Of about 640,000 distinct CDR3 sequences detected, about 20% appear once; the ten largest clones hold roughly 0.9%. Source material: naive CD8+ T cells from blood, with Jurkat cell RNA spiked in. Subset in this sample: FACS-sorted CD8+CD4-CCR7+CD45RA+ naive T cells. Source of these receptors: a human donor in good health. Some libraries in this study had Jurkat cell RNA spiked in.

The table lists this clonotype with many counts. The chain joins TRBV4-2 to TRBJ2-1; D perhaps matches TRBD2 (5 bases). Trimming left V 0 bases short and J 9 bases short, with 12 bases between. The CDR3 spans 14 residues. Germline V CDR1 and CDR2: LGHNA, YNFKEQ. The CDR3 loop is CASSQDLLAVEQFF. DNA of the CDR3: TGTGCCAGCAGCCAAGATCTCCTAGCCGTTGAGCAGTTCTTC.

This clonotype has a single count. A read error may be the cause here, since a much bigger clone is one base away. The chain carries TRBV19 and TRBJ2-6; no clear D gene. The CDR3 extends over 15 amino acids. From germline, CDR1 is LNHDA and CDR2 SQIVND (reference sequence). V dropped 3 bases and J dropped 2 bases, with 8 bases sitting between them. The CDR3 loop is CASSISHPGANVLTF. In DNA, the CDR3 is TGTGCCAGTAGTATTTCGCACCCTGGGGCCAACGTCCTGACTTTC.

This clonotype was counted ten times or more. The chain carries TRBV7-9 and TRBJ1-1; 7 bases match TRBD1. Germline V gene sequence: CDR1 SEHNR, CDR2 FQNEAQ (reference sequence). This CDR3 region has 15 residues. After removal of 0 bases from V and 1 base from J, the junction contained 2 bases not matched to a gene. The CDR3 reads CASSLAQGENTEAFF. The CDR3 DNA follows: TGTGCCAGCAGCTTAGCGCAGGGGGAGAACACTGAAGCTTTCTTT.

Regarding this clonotype: This may arise from a read error, as a much more abundant clone is one base away. The chain recombines TRBV4-1 with TRBJ1-2; D not resolved. The V gene's germline CDR1 is MGHRA and CDR2 YSYEKL. CDR3 size: 13 residues. The V end lost 1 base, the J end lost 10 bases, and 13 bases lay between the germline ends. The CDR3 nucleotides read TGCGCCAGCAGCCAAGTACCAGCGGAAGTCTACACCTTC. It translates to CASSQVPAEVYTF.

In regard to this clonotype: This may come from a read error, since a much larger clone is one base off. The chain uses TRBV20-1 and TRBJ2-3; D unclear. Looked up from germline, CDR1 is DFQATT and CDR2 is SNEGSKA (reference sequence). The CDR3 spans 15 residues. In nucleotides, the CDR3 is TGCGGTGCTAGAACTCTAGGAATGAGCACAGATACGCAGTATTTT. Translation gives CGARTLGMSTDTQYF.

This clonotype was found a few times. V gene TRBV19 combines with J gene TRBJ2-7; TRBD2 matches 9 bases. The CDR3 covers 17 residues. The V segment lost 3 bases and the J segment 0 bases; nucleotides outside the gene matches: 9. Germline V gene lookup returns CDR1 LNHDA and CDR2 SQIVND (reference sequence). As DNA, the CDR3 is TGTGCCAGTAGTATTTCCAGCGGGGGGCCGATCTCCTACGAGCAGTACTTC. This sequence encodes CASSISSGGPISYEQYF.

There are many counts of this clonotype. This rearrangement joins TRBV6-2 or TRBV6-3 to TRBJ2-7, with TRBD2 matching over 7 bases. Germline V gene lookup returns CDR1 MNHEY and CDR2 SVGEGT. Germline trimming cut 7 bases from V and 3 bases from J; bases unmatched to any gene: 0. There are 11 residues in the CDR3. The CDR3 nucleotides are TGTGCCAGCACGGGGGGCTACGAGCAGTACTTC. Its protein is CASTGGYEQYF.

In this sample, this clonotype turned up many times. The J gene is TRBJ2-7, the V gene TRBV4-2; 7 bases are shared with TRBD2. The CDR3 consists of 17 residues. The ends lost 0 bases at V and 2 bases at J; junction bases unmatched: 10. CDR1 and CDR2 from the germline V gene are LGHNA and YNFKEQ. This CDR3 is CASSQDEDGRLPYEQYF. The CDR3 coding sequence is TGTGCCAGCAGCCAAGATGAAGACGGGAGGCTACCCTACGAGCAGTACTTC.

The table lists this clonotype with many counts. The chain combines TRBV10-3 with TRBJ2-3; 10 nucleotides align to TRBD2. CDR3 length: 16 residues. V gave up 0 bases and J gave up 3 bases; unmatched junction bases: 3. CDR1 ENHRY and CDR2 SYGVKD come from the germline V gene. CDR3 residues: CAISESSGGETDTQYF. As DNA, the CDR3 is TGTGCCATCAGTGAGTCGAGCGGGGGGGAGACAGATACGCAGTATTTT.

This clonotype has ten or more counts. The rearrangement uses TRBV27 and TRBJ2-3; 10 bases fit TRBD1. Germline CDR1 MNHEY, CDR2 SMNVEV (reference sequence). V lost 6 bases to trimming and J lost 6 bases; unmatched junction nucleotides: 6. The CDR3 is made up of 14 amino acids. Written as DNA, the CDR3 is TGTGCCAGCAGCCTAGGGACAGGGGAGGATACGCAGTATTTT. Protein sequence: CASSLGTGEDTQYF.

This clonotype was seen many times. This chain links TRBV7-6 with TRBJ2-7; tentatively, D is TRBD2 (5 bases). Germline V gene data show CDR1 as SGHVS and CDR2 as FNYEAQ. The CDR3 consists of 14 residues. V lost 1 base to trimming and J lost 6 bases, with 13 bases between them. CDR3 sequence: CASSLGGTTTEQYF. The CDR3 DNA follows: TGTGCCAGCAGCTTAGGAGGCACGACTACCGAGCAGTACTTC.

This clonotype was seen only once. This sequence may be a read error, since a much larger clone differs from it by one base. The rearrangement uses TRBV6-2 or TRBV6-3 and TRBJ2-3; the match to TRBD2 covers 9 bases. The CDR3 covers 16 residues. Trimming took 1 base from V and 3 from J; bases not matched to a gene: 5. Germline CDR1 reads MNHEY; CDR2 reads SVGEGT. The CDR3 DNA reads as TGTGCCAGCAGTTACTTGCGGGAGGGGGCGACAGATACGCAGTATTTT. Amino acid sequence: CASSYLREGATDTQYF.

This clonotype was seen repeatedly, ten times or more. The CDR3 is CASSTEGADTQYF. The CDR3 coding sequence is TGTGCCAGCAGCACGGAGGGGGCAGATACGCAGTATTTT. V gene TRBV7-2 combines with J gene TRBJ2-3; D could derive from TRBD1 or TRBD2 (6 bases each). The CDR3 spans 13 residues. Between the trimmed V and J ends, which lost 5 bases and 4 bases, there was a span of 10 bases. Germline-derived CDR1 and CDR2 are SGHTA and FQGNSA.

The J gene is TRBJ1-1, the V gene TRBV19; 8 nucleotides align to TRBD1. With 10 bases clipped from V and 1 base from J, the junction kept 2 bases outside the gene matches. Germline V lookup: CDR1 LNHDA, CDR2 SQIVND (reference sequence). This CDR3 region has 12 residues. The CDR3 coding sequence is TGTGCCACAGGGACAGGGAACACTGAAGCTTTCTTT. This encodes CATGTGNTEAFF. Supplemented by reference TRBV19 and TRBJ1-1, the full variable domain reads DGGITQSPKYLFRKEGQNVTLSCEQNLNHDAMYWYRQDPGQGLRLIYYSQIVNDFQKGDIAEGYSVSREKKESFPLTVTSAQKNPTAFYLCATGTGNTEAFFGQGTRLTVV.

The gene calls are TRBV11-2 and TRBJ1-1; D possibly corresponds to TRBD1 (5 bases). The V end lost 5 bases, the J end lost 3 bases, and 25 bases lay between the germline ends. Germline V lookup: CDR1 SGHAT, CDR2 FQNNGV. This CDR3 has 18 amino acids. The CDR3 nucleotides are TGTGCCAGCAGCCCCTTCCCAGATATTGCTTCAGGGCACACTGAAGCTTTCTTT. It specifies CASSPFPDIASGHTEAFF.

About this clonotype itself: It may be a read error: a sequence one base away is much more abundant. The gene calls are TRBV20-1 and TRBJ1-1, with D unclear. Germline V gene sequence: CDR1 DFQATT, CDR2 SNEGSKA (reference sequence). V lost 3 bases to trimming and J lost 4 bases, with 12 bases between them. The CDR3 is 13 amino acids. This CDR3 is CSASADPSTEAFF. For the CDR3, the DNA is TGCAGTGCTAGTGCAGATCCGAGCACTGAAGCTTTCTTT.

In regard to this clonotype: A read error is possible here, since a much larger clone lies one base away. V is TRBV7-8 and J is TRBJ2-5; D might be TRBD1 (9 bases). The CDR3 is 17 amino acids. Germline CDR1 and CDR2: SGHVS and FQNEAQ. The CDR3 DNA reads as TGTGCCAGCAGCCTAGGCTTCGGTAGCGGGGACAGGGAGACCCCGTACTTC. It yields the protein CASSLGFGSGDRETPYF.

As DNA, the CDR3 is TGTGCCAGCAGCCGAGAACAGAGGGCCACCGGGGAGCTGTTTTTT. It translates to CASSREQRATGELFF. This sequence joins TRBV3-2 and TRBJ2-2; the table's D call of TRBD1 was not tested on the DNA. TRBV3-2 is noted as a pseudogene. The CDR3 runs to 15 residues.